This entry lists 25 T cell receptor beta chains sequenced from one sample in a study of blood T cell repertoires in COVID-19. The data were produced by immunoSEQ multiplex PCR, yet TCRdb's version contains in-frame clones alone and is incomplete. The table records roughly 86,000 clones, approximately 83% of them present only once. Sequenced material: peripheral blood. These receptors were collected from a man in his 60s with acute or convalescent COVID-19.

The V call is TRBV19, the J call TRBJ1-5, with 7 bases lining up with TRBD1. Germline CDR1 is LNHDA and CDR2 is SQIVND (reference sequence). Trimming took 3 bases from V and 2 from J; bases not matched to a gene: 4. The length of the CDR3 is 15 residues. CDR3 sequence (DNA): TGTGCCAGTAGTATTTCTGGGACAGGCAATCAGCCCCAGCATTTT. The encoded protein is CASSISGTGNQPQHF.

The CDR3 nucleotides read TGTGCCAGCAGTGAACCAATTAGAGAGACCCAGTACTTC. This codes for CASSEPIRETQYF. This rearrangement joins TRBV25-1 to TRBJ2-5, with D uncertain. The V end lost 2 bases, the J end lost 4 bases, and 8 bases lay between the germline ends. The germline CDR1 and CDR2 sequences are MGHDK and SYGVNS. The CDR3 is made up of 13 amino acids.

This chain uses TRBV27 with TRBJ1-5; perhaps TRBD1 as D (6 bases). The CDR3 contains 14 residues. Germline-derived CDR1 and CDR2 are MNHEY and SMNVEV (reference sequence). The ends were cut back, 0 bases at V and 6 bases at J, with 9 bases in the middle. The CDR3 region is CASSLSAGVQPQHF. The CDR3 region has the DNA TGTGCCAGCAGTTTATCCGCAGGGGTTCAGCCCCAGCATTTT.

J is TRBJ2-5 and V is TRBV2, with 14 bases aligning to TRBD2. The CDR3 totals 15 residues. Germline V gene data show CDR1 as SNHLY and CDR2 as FYNNEI. Trimming at V came to 7 bases and at J to 2 bases, leaving 3 bases not matched to a gene. CDR3 nucleotides: TGTGCCAGCACCCGACTAGCGGGGGGGCAAGAGACCCAGTACTTC. It translates to CASTRLAGGQETQYF.

J is TRBJ2-2 and V is TRBV3-1 (or the pseudogene TRBV3-2); TRBD2 aligns across 9 bases. Germline V lookup: CDR1 LGHDT, CDR2 YNNKEL (reference sequence). The ends lost 4 bases at V and 5 bases at J; junction bases unmatched: 8. The CDR3 has 16 residues. CDR3 amino acids: CASSPLSGGRTGELFF. CDR3 bases: TGTGCCAGCAGCCCCCTCAGCGGGGGGCGTACCGGGGAGCTGTTTTTT.

In nucleotides, the CDR3 is TGTGCCAGCAGTTCCCGCTATGGCTACACCTTC. Translated, it gives CASSSRYGYTF. The chain couples TRBV28 to TRBJ1-2; no clear D. Germline CDR1 and CDR2: MDHEN and SYDVKM. This CDR3 comprises 11 residues. The ends were cut back, 4 bases at V and 4 bases at J, with 4 bases in the middle.

The gene calls are TRBV6-5 and TRBJ1-2; TRBD1 might be the D (6 bases). CDR3 length: 12 amino acids. Trimming shortened V by 7 bases and J by 6 bases, and 12 bases separated the two germline ends. Germline CDR1 and CDR2: MNHEY and SVGAGI. The CDR3 coding sequence is TGTGCCAGCACAACAGGGAAAGATGGCTACACCTTC. Amino acid sequence: CASTTGKDGYTF.

This chain joins TRBV10-1 and TRBJ2-1, with 12 bases matching TRBD2. The germline gives CDR1 WNHNN, CDR2 SYGVQD (reference sequence). The CDR3 contains 18 residues. Trimming at V came to 1 base and at J to 1 base, leaving 5 bases not matched to a gene. CDR3 sequence reads: CASSEWASGGASYNEQFF. CDR3 DNA sequence: TGCGCCAGCAGTGAGTGGGCTAGCGGGGGGGCTTCCTACAATGAGCAGTTCTTC.

V gene TRBV13 combines with J gene TRBJ2-1, with a possible D match to TRBD1 (5 bases). The CDR3 covers 14 residues. The V end was cut by 3 bases, the J end by 3 bases, with 9 bases between. Germline V gene sequence: CDR1 PRHDT, CDR2 FYEKMQ (reference sequence). This chain's CDR3 is CASSFPTDYNEQFF. The CDR3 region has the DNA TGTGCCAGCAGCTTCCCGACAGACTACAATGAGCAGTTCTTC.

The chain recombines TRBV25-1 with TRBJ1-2; 8 bases fit TRBD1. The V and J ends lost 2 bases and 7 bases, in that order; junction bases with no gene match: 3. Germline values: CDR1 MGHDK, CDR2 SYGVNS. The CDR3 consists of 13 residues. CDR3 in DNA: TGTGCCAGCAGTGAACAGGGGGCCTTTGGCTACACCTTC. Translated: CASSEQGAFGYTF.

The chain links TRBV3-1 (or the pseudogene TRBV3-2) to TRBJ2-7; possibly TRBD1 for D (8 bases). The CDR3 length is 16 residues. The V gene's germline CDR1 is LGHDT and CDR2 YNNKEL (reference sequence). Trimming took 4 bases from V and 1 from J, leaving 17 bases between them. This CDR3 is CASSRYNRGGSYEQYF. The CDR3 nucleotides are TGTGCCAGCAGCCGCTACAACAGGGGGGGGTCCTACGAGCAGTACTTC.

This rearrangement joins TRBV6-5 to TRBJ1-1, with D possibly TRBD1 on 6 matching bases. The CDR3 length is 15 residues. With 2 bases removed from V and 4 bases from J, the gap between germline ends came to 14 bases. The germline gives CDR1 MNHEY, CDR2 SVGAGI. CDR3 amino acids: CASSYGGAKGTEAFF. CDR3 DNA: TGTGCCAGCAGTTACGGGGGGGCGAAAGGCACTGAAGCTTTCTTT.

The V call is TRBV5-6, the J call TRBJ1-2; the match to TRBD1 covers 9 bases. The ends lost 6 bases at V and 8 bases at J; junction bases unmatched: 8. CDR1 SGHDT and CDR2 YYEEEE come from the germline V gene. The CDR3 extends over 13 amino acids. The CDR3 DNA is TGTGCCAGCACCGAACGGGACAGGGTCGGCTACACCTTC. This codes for CASTERDRVGYTF.

This sequence joins TRBV30 and TRBJ1-1; D is undetermined. The V end was cut by 3 bases, the J end by 0 bases, with 5 bases between. There are 12 residues in the CDR3. CDR1 and CDR2 (germline): GTSNPN, SVGIG (reference sequence). For the CDR3, the DNA is TGTGCCTGGAGGTCCATGAACACTGAAGCTTTCTTT. Protein: CAWRSMNTEAFF.

This chain uses TRBV6-6 with TRBJ1-4; D gene uncertain. From germline, CDR1 is MNHNY and CDR2 SVGAGI (reference sequence). Trimming stripped 0 bases from V and 3 bases from J, with 8 bases between. This CDR3 is 15 amino acids long. CDR3 in DNA: TGTGCCAGCAGTTACTCGGCGGGCTCTAATGAAAAACTGTTTTTT. Amino acids: CASSYSAGSNEKLFF.

This chain links TRBV6-5 with TRBJ1-1; D is unclear. The CDR3 runs to 14 residues. The germline V gene encodes CDR1 MNHEY and CDR2 SVGAGI. Deletions cut 5 bases from V and 1 base from J, with 11 bases between. The CDR3 DNA reads as TGTGCCAGCAGTATACGGACTGGGAACACTGAAGCTTTCTTT. Residues: CASSIRTGNTEAFF.

The chain combines TRBV12-3 or TRBV12-4 with TRBJ2-4, with unresolved D. V was shortened by 1 base and J by 4 bases, with 5 bases between the two germline ends. The CDR3 covers 13 residues. The DNA for the CDR3 is TGTGCCAGCAGTTTAGGCAGTAAAAACATTCAGTACTTC. Encoded protein: CASSLGSKNIQYF.

The chain employs TRBV19 and TRBJ1-2; 8 bases are a match to TRBD1. Germline lookup yields CDR1 LNHDA and CDR2 SQIVND (reference sequence). V lost 5 bases to trimming and J lost 1 base; unmatched junction nucleotides: 6. This CDR3 has 15 amino acids. The CDR3 is CASSPGQAFNYGYTF. CDR3 bases: TGTGCCAGTAGTCCGGGACAGGCCTTTAACTATGGCTACACCTTC.

As for this clone: Its ends do not fully match the called genes, so a read error is possible. This chain joins TRBV5-1 and TRBJ2-1, with 7 nucleotides matching TRBD1. The CDR3 runs to 13 residues. Germline lookup yields CDR1 SGHRS and CDR2 YFSETQ. CDR3 DNA: TGCGCCAGCAGTTTGGGACAGTACAATGAGCAGTTCTTC. Its protein is CASSLGQYNEQFF. Complete variable domain (other parts from reference TRBV5-1 and TRBJ2-1): KAGVTQTPRYLIKTRGQQVTLSCSPISGHRSVSWYQQTPGQGLQFLFEYFSETQRNKGNFPGRFSGRQFSNSRSEMNVSTLELGDSALYLCASSLGQYNEQFFGPGTRLTVL.

This chain joins TRBV10-3 and TRBJ1-6, with 8 positions matching TRBD1. J gave up 7 bases and V 3 bases, and 8 bases lay outside the gene matches. The germline CDR1 and CDR2 sequences are ENHRY and SYGVKD. The CDR3 is made up of 16 amino acids. The CDR3 DNA reads TGTGCCATCAGTGATAGTGACAGGGGAGTAAATTCACCCCTCCACTTT. This translates into CAISDSDRGVNSPLHF.

This chain links TRBV9 with TRBJ2-7; tentative D call: TRBD2 (6 bases). Trimming shortened V by 2 bases and J by 5 bases, and 11 bases separated the two germline ends. The CDR3 has 13 amino acids. CDR1 and CDR2 (germline): SGDLS, YYNGEE. The DNA of the CDR3 is TGTGCCAGCAGCGTTGGAGGGGACCACGAGCAGTACTTC. This gives the protein CASSVGGDHEQYF.

The table lists this clone with a count of one. V is TRBV2 and J is TRBJ2-1; D unresolved. Trimming cost V 8 bases and J 7 bases, with 6 bases left between them. Germline lookup yields CDR1 SNHLY and CDR2 FYNNEI. This CDR3 has 10 residues. Here the CDR3 DNA reads TGTGCCAGCTCCAGTAATGAGCAGTTCTTC. Translating gives CASSSNEQFF.

This chain connects TRBV29-1 to TRBJ2-1, with a possible D match to TRBD1 (6 bases). CDR1 is SQVTM, CDR2 ANQGSEA, per germline. Trimming pared 1 base from V and 7 bases from J, leaving 8 bases between. The CDR3 sequence is 12 residues long. The CDR3 protein is CSVEGRGNEQFF. The CDR3 DNA follows: TGCAGCGTTGAAGGTAGGGGGAATGAGCAGTTCTTC.

CDR3 in amino acids: CASSPSGGPYEQYF. The CDR3 DNA is TGCGCCAGCAGCCCTAGCGGGGGGCCCTACGAGCAGTACTTC. The chain employs TRBV5-1 and TRBJ2-7; 11 bases fit TRBD2. Per the germline V gene, CDR1 is SGHRS and CDR2 is YFSETQ. V gave up 4 bases and J gave up 2 bases; unmatched junction bases: 2. CDR3 length equals 14 residues.

Note on this clone: Other DNA sequences in the same sample also yield this CDR3. The J gene is TRBJ2-4, the V gene TRBV30; D gene unclear. CDR1 GTSNPN and CDR2 SVGIG come from the germline V gene (reference sequence). Trimming stripped 1 base from V and 3 bases from J, with 4 bases between. This CDR3 has 12 residues. The CDR3, as DNA: TGTGCCTGGAGTGCCGGCAAAAACATTCAGTACTTC. Translating gives CAWSAGKNIQYF.